This T cell receptor beta chain was identified in a study of T cell repertoires in cytomegalovirus infection. Study overall: Recently described HLA-C-restricted plus well-studied HLA-B-restricted CMV epitopes were used.

TCRdb re-called the reads with MiXCR, one entry per CDR3 protein. The data contain about 480,000 distinct CDR3 sequences, roughly a third of them singletons. The CDR3 sequence is 13 residues long. From germline, CDR1 is MNHNS and CDR2 SASEGT. V lost 9 bases, J lost 2 bases, and 7 bases stayed unmatched. This clonotype came up a few times. Its antigen remains unknown. Study-level results: HLA-C-restricted CMV-specific TCR beta clonotypes were dominant in the ex vivo response. Of the TCR beta families, the public ones yielded a cumulative frequency that identified carriers of CMV plus the relevant HLA.

Sequences were derived from cultured PBMCs, sampled from culture after CMV antigen stimulation. The receptor was derived from a human donor in good health (CMV status not recorded). Some clones in this sample may be carry-over from other donors' samples. V is TRBV6-1 and J is TRBJ2-7; 7 bases align to TRBD1. The CDR3 loop reads CARIRQGPYEQYV. The CDR3 DNA reads as TGTGCCAGGATACGACAGGGTCCCTACGAGCAGTACGTC.